This TCR beta chain was obtained from a study of CD4 T cells in relation to SARS-CoV-2 and coronaviruses. In the study overall: No peptide or an HIV-1 Nef peptide pool served as negative control. Study-level results: In around 67% of donors, memory CD4+ clonotypes crossrecognized SARS-CoV-2 and at least one common cold coronavirus spike. Samples before the pandemic and after infection were not matched within any donor.

Data came from immunoSEQ multiplex PCR; TCRdb stores just in-frame clones and leaves some out. The repertoire holds 21,000 or so clones, with about 80% as singletons. J gave up 9 bases and V 7 bases, and 9 bases lay outside the gene matches. In germline, CDR1 is SNHLY, CDR2 FYNNEI. The CDR3 sequence is 14 residues long. Before the COVID-19 pandemic, during about 2011-2019, CD4+ T cells were taken from unexposed donors. CD4+ T cells were isolated from the cells after around eleven days of culture. As cell numbers allowed, unexposed-donor CD4+ T cells faced SARS-CoV-2 S/N and four cold-coronavirus spikes. Comments on this clone: What it recognizes is unknown.

Sequenced input: CD4+ T cells from PBMCs, cultured in vitro. The V and J genes are TRBV2 and TRBJ2-1; the match to TRBD2 covers 10 bases. The receptor was isolated from a human donor in good health. The CDR3 nucleotides are TGTGCCAGCAAACGCCTAGCGGGAGCCGGTGAGCAGTTCTTC. The encoded protein is CASKRLAGAGEQFF. The full variable domain, completed using reference TRBV2 and TRBJ2-1, is EPEVTQTPSHQVTQMGQEVILRCVPISNHLYFYWYRQILGQKVEFLVSFYNNEISEKSEIFDDQFSVERPDGSNFTLKIRSTKLEDSAMYFCASKRLAGAGEQFFGPGTRLTVL.